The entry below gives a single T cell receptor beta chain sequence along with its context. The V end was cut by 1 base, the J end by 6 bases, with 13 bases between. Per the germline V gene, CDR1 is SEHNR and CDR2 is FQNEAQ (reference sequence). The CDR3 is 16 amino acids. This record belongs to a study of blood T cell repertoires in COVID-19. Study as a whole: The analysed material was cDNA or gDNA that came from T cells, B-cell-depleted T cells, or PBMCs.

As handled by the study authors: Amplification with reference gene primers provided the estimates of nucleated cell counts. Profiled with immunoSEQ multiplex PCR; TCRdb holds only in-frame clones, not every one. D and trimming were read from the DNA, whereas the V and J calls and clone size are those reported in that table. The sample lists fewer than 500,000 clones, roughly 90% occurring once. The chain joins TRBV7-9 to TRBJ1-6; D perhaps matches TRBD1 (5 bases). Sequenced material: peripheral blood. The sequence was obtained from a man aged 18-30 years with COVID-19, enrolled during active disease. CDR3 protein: CASSLVVGVGNSPLHF. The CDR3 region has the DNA TGTGCCAGCAGCTTAGTTGTAGGGGTGGGTAATTCACCCCTCCACTTT.